The 9 T cell receptor beta chains presented below share a single source sample, sequenced in a study of regulatory T cells in long-lasting Graves disease. The time point denotes: persistent/refractory GD, antithyroid drugs over 5 years with positive TRAb. Extracted RNA from PBMCs served as the source of the TCR library. CDR3-region Arm-PCR and iRepertoire HTBI primers produced the TCR beta libraries. TCRdb independently ran MiXCR on the multiplex PCR reads; one entry per CDR3 protein. The sample includes 420,000 or so distinct CDR3 sequences, around 20% of them seen just once. This material consisted of peripheral blood mononuclear cells (PBMCs), taken when the disease was refractory, from a patient treated with antithyroid drugs. The source is a female donor with Graves disease.

This clonotype turned up a few times. The chain carries TRBV29-1 and TRBJ1-1, with D uncertain. Germline CDR1 is SQVTM and CDR2 is ANQGSEA. This CDR3 is built from 10 residues. With 8 bases removed from V and 9 bases from J, the gap between germline ends came to 13 bases. The CDR3 loop reads CSYNRRQAFF. CDR3 DNA: TGCAGCTATAATCGTCGTCAAGCTTTCTTT.

The chain uses TRBV4-2 and TRBJ2-2; TRBD2 matches at 11 bases. The CDR3 contains 16 residues. V shed 6 bases and J 5 bases; nucleotides not matched to a gene: 8. Germline lookup yields CDR1 LGHNA and CDR2 YNFKEQ. In DNA, the CDR3 is TGTGCCAGCAGGAGACCGGGACTAGCGGATACCGGGGAGCTGTTTTTT. The encoded protein is CASRRPGLADTGELFF.

This chain joins TRBV12-3 or TRBV12-4 and TRBJ2-3, with 15 nucleotides matching TRBD2. With 6 bases clipped from V and 4 bases from J, the junction kept 11 bases outside the gene matches. CDR3 size: 18 residues. The CDR3 nucleotides are TGTGCCAGCAGCACTGGACTAGCGGGAGGGGTGGGGGCAGATACGCAGTATTTT. Translation: CASSTGLAGGVGADTQYF.

This clonotype has a handful of counts. The rearrangement uses TRBV20-1 and TRBJ1-2; tentative D call: TRBD1 (5 bases). The CDR3 runs 13 residues. With 5 bases removed from V and 4 bases from J, the gap between germline ends came to 14 bases. The germline gives CDR1 DFQATT, CDR2 SNEGSKA (reference sequence). The chain's CDR3 is CSALGTDVYGYTF. In DNA, the CDR3 is TGCAGTGCTCTTGGGACGGATGTCTATGGCTACACCTTC.

This clonotype has a count of ten or more. This rearrangement joins TRBV7-9 to TRBJ1-1; a weak D match, TRBD1 (6 bases). CDR3 length: 15 residues. V dropped 5 bases and J dropped 0 bases, with 13 bases sitting between them. Germline CDR1 is SEHNR and CDR2 is FQNEAQ (reference sequence). The CDR3 reads CASSNRDTMNTEAFF. Here the CDR3 DNA reads TGTGCCAGCAGCAACCGGGACACCATGAACACTGAAGCTTTCTTT.

The sample holds a few counts of this clonotype. The genes are TRBV4-3 and TRBJ2-7, with 9 bases identical to TRBD1. CDR1 and CDR2 (germline): LGHNA, YSLEER. V lost 0 bases and J lost 3; bases outside the gene matches: 6. The CDR3 length is 16 residues. The CDR3 protein is CASSQDRQGVYYEQYF. CDR3 DNA sequence: TGCGCCAGCAGCCAAGATAGACAGGGGGTCTACTACGAGCAGTACTTC.

There are many counts of this clonotype. The gene calls are TRBV30 and TRBJ2-7; D gene ambiguous. The CDR3 has 11 residues. V was clipped by 0 bases and J by 0 bases, with 0 bases between them. The germline V gene has CDR1 GTSNPN and CDR2 SVGIG (reference sequence). As DNA, the CDR3 is TGTGCCTGGAGTGTCTCCTACGAGCAGTACTTC. It is translated as CAWSVSYEQYF.

This clonotype showed up many times. The chain joins TRBV30 to TRBJ2-7, with a possible D match to TRBD1 (5 bases). The CDR3 has 14 residues. Germline V CDR1 and CDR2: GTSNPN, SVGIG (reference sequence). V was clipped by 4 bases and J by 0 bases, with 13 bases between them. This chain's CDR3 is CAWKTGTNSYEQYF. CDR3 nucleotide sequence: TGTGCCTGGAAAACAGGAACGAACTCCTACGAGCAGTACTTC.

This clonotype appeared many times. This chain links TRBV2 with TRBJ2-2; D gene ambiguous. The CDR3 has 14 amino acids. The germline gives CDR1 SNHLY, CDR2 FYNNEI. V was pared by 8 bases and J by 1 base, with 11 bases between. The CDR3 coding sequence is TGTGCCAGCCAGACGCCAGAGAACACCGGGGAGCTGTTTTTT. Protein sequence: CASQTPENTGELFF.